This T cell receptor beta chain was retrieved from a study of T cell clones after liver transplantation. The overall study: At least one year of complete immunosuppression withdrawal without enzymes over twice normal defined tolerance.

Sorting of unstimulated PBMCs yielded separate CD3+CD4+ and CD3+CD8+ fractions. Note on this clone: The target antigen is unknown.

Sequencing used immunoSEQ multiplex PCR; TCRdb keeps in-frame clones, though not all of them. The repertoire includes tens of thousands of clones, 80% of them detected once, and around 0.72% sits in the top ten. Whole-study results and caveats: Low donor cell numbers restricted donor-reactive repertoire measurement in a couple of subjects. Post-transplant, graft-donor-reactive CD4 TCRbeta sequences in blood dropped significantly in most of the 8 subjects.

The clonotype comes from a human patient who received a liver transplant. A share of the T cells may be of graft donor origin. Source: CD4+ T cells from blood, taken 12 months after liver transplant.

The CDR3 loop reads CASSPYSYPGRFF. The CDR3 DNA follows: TGTGCCAGTAGTCCCTATTCATACCCCGGGCGGTTCTTC. This rearrangement joins TRBV19 to TRBJ2-1, with D unresolved. Trimming pared 5 bases from V and 15 bases from J, leaving 20 bases between. Germline V gene data show CDR1 as LNHDA and CDR2 as SQIVND (reference sequence). CDR3 length: 13 residues.